Here is one TCR beta chain with its context. These data originate in a study of blood T cells in healthy people across ages. The V end was cut by 8 bases, the J end by 1 base, with 20 bases between. The CDR3 totals 17 residues. Looked up from germline, CDR1 is MDHEN and CDR2 is SYDVKM. A second PCR, run for about 7 to 11 cycles, used a sample-barcoded 5' primer plus a J-beta primer mix. TCRdb re-derived calls from the 5' RACE reads in MiXCR, one entry per CDR3 protein. This table holds roughly 1,000,000 distinct CDR3 sequences, 20% to 25% found once. Another study also made use of these data, one on T cells of mothers and their children. That paper notes: Unrelated mother-child pairs always had slightly, but never significantly, lower normalized overlap than related pairs.

This sequence originates from a girl aged 2 to 9 in good health. The sample consisted of blood. J is TRBJ2-2 and V is TRBV28; D is tentatively TRBD1 or TRBD2 (5 bases each). Here the CDR3 reads CASSLGAGIRNTGELFF. CDR3 nucleotides: TGTGCCAGCTCCCTCGGGGCAGGGATTAGGAACACCGGGGAGCTGTTTTTT.